This TCR beta chain was found in a study of T cells after yellow fever vaccination. Study outcomes and limitations: Reappearance after the booster was seen for most primary-vaccination clones, at 95% to 97% CD4 and about 90% CD8.

This clonotype came up a few times. Its antigen is not identified. TCRdb re-analysed the 5' RACE reads in MiXCR, keeping a single row per CDR3 protein. The sample shows 250,000 to 400,000 distinct CDR3 sequences, over 4% of them seen only once. The CDR3 spans 14 residues. Trimming left V 7 bases short and J 2 bases short, with 15 bases between. Germline V gene lookup returns CDR1 SGHRS and CDR2 YFSETQ. This TCR derives from a man between 18 and 35 years old who received the YFV17D yellow fever vaccine. Sample: PBMCs, taken 5 days after the yellow fever booster vaccination. The V call is TRBV5-1, the J call TRBJ1-1, with a possible D match to TRBD1 (6 bases). The CDR3 sequence is CASGPPGTNTEAFF. The CDR3 DNA follows: TGCGCCAGCGGTCCGCCAGGGACAAACACTGAAGCTTTCTTT. The full variable domain, its missing parts supplied by reference TRBV5-1 and TRBJ1-1, is KAGVTQTPRYLIKTRGQQVTLSCSPISGHRSVSWYQQTPGQGLQFLFEYFSETQRNKGNFPGRFSGRQFSNSRSEMNVSTLELGDSALYLCASGPPGTNTEAFFGQGTRLTVV.